This T cell receptor beta chain was obtained from a study of T cell responses to AZD1222 COVID-19 vaccine. The study, taken as a whole, reports: White British donors predominated, females outnumbered males, and clonal diversity was possibly underestimated.

For this clone: What it recognizes is unknown.

CDR3 length: 17 amino acids. With 0 bases clipped from V and 0 bases from J, the junction kept 5 bases outside the gene matches. From germline, CDR1 is SGHNT and CDR2 YYREEE (reference sequence). Some clones are missing from TCRdb's copy, which holds only in-frame ones; the method was immunoSEQ multiplex PCR. The data hold under 110,000 clones, with 90% observed a single time. The material was peripheral blood, obtained 28 days after the second AZD1222 dose. This chain connects TRBV5-4 to TRBJ2-4, with 8 bases lining up with TRBD1. This TCR derives from an adult who received the AZD1222 COVID-19 vaccine. DNA for the CDR3: TGTGCCAGCAGCTTGGGGCCAGGGGGCCCAGCCAAAAACATTCAGTACTTC. Translated, it gives CASSLGPGGPAKNIQYF.